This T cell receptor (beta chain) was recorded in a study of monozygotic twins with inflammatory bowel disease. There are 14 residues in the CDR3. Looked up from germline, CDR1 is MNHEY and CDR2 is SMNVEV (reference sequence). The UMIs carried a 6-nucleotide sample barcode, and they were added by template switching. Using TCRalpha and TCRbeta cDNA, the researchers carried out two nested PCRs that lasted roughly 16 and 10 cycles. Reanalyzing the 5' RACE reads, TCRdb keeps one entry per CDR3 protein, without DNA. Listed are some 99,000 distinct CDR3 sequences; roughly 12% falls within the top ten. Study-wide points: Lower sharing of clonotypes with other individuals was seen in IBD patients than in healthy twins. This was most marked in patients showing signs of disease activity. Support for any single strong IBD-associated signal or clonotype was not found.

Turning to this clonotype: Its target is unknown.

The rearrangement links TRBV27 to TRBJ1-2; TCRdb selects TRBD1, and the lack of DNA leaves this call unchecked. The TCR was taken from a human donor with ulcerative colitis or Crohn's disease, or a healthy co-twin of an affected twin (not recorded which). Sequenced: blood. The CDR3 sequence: CASSPLSSNYGYTF.